Ten or more counts support the clone carrying this T cell receptor (beta chain). Using immunoSEQ multiplex PCR, the repertoire was profiled, and TCRdb retains in-frame clones only, with some absent. This sample yields roughly 450,000 clones, of which around 91% are seen a single time; less than 0.75% belongs to the top ten. Cohort placement rested on clinical history that participants reported themselves. This record comes from a study of blood T cell repertoires in COVID-19. The sample consisted of PBMCs or T cells enriched from blood (not recorded which). The clonotype was recovered from a man between 18 and 29 years old who had recovered from COVID-19.

CDR3 loop: CASSTPGGAEAFF. The CDR3 DNA sequence: TGCGCCAGCAGCACCCCGGGAGGTGCTGAAGCTTTCTTT. This chain uses TRBV5-1 with TRBJ1-1, with unresolved D. The CDR3 loop spans 13 amino acids. V lost 4 bases, J lost 6 bases, and 13 bases lay in between. Germline-derived CDR1 and CDR2 are SGHRS and YFSETQ.